These T cell receptor beta chains were read from a single sample in a study of multiple sclerosis patients with progressive multifocal leukoencephalopathy. The data were produced by immunoSEQ multiplex PCR, yet TCRdb's version contains in-frame clones alone and is incomplete. The sample includes more than 30,000 clones, more than 85% seen only once; the top ten take less than 2.5%. The source material was PBMCs. The receptor set was obtained from a man between 25 and 39 years old with multiple sclerosis. Both conserved end residues are part of each CDR3. The D gene is left open where the match is weak. Size tells how often a clone was seen (once, few, many) or the class of an expanded clone, and some rows leave it out.

v_call,d_call,clone_size,j_call,cdr3_nt,cdr3_aa
TRBV6-6,.,.,TRBJ2-3,TGTGCCAGCAGTCAATACACAGATACGCAGTATTTT,CASSQYTDTQYF
TRBV19,TRBD1,.,TRBJ1-2,TGTGCCAGTAGTTTGAGGACAGGGGTTAACTATGGCTACACCTTC,CASSLRTGVNYGYTF
TRBV18,.,.,TRBJ1-4,TGTGCCAGCTCACCTGAGGCAGGGGATGAAAAACTGTTTTTT,CASSPEAGDEKLFF
TRBV4-2,TRBD2,.,TRBJ2-7,TGTGCCAGCAGCCAAGAAATTAGCGGGAGGGCTTACGAGCAGTACTTC,CASSQEISGRAYEQYF
TRBV2,.,.,TRBJ2-7,TGTGCCAGCAGTCCCCCGGACATAGCCTACGAGCAGTACTTC,CASSPPDIAYEQYF
TRBV19,TRBD1,.,TRBJ1-5,TGTGCCAGTAGGACAGGGAATCAGCCCCAGCATTTT,CASRTGNQPQHF
TRBV5-4,.,.,TRBJ1-4,TGTGCCAGCAGTTCGGACGGTTCGTCGACTAATGAAAAACTGTTTTTT,CASSSDGSSTNEKLFF
TRBV5-3,TRBD2,.,TRBJ2-1,TGTGCCAGAAGCTTGTTATTTGGCGGGAGGGTCGGCAATGAGCAGTTCTTC,CARSLLFGGRVGNEQFF
TRBV18,.,once,TRBJ2-2,TGTGCCAGCTCGGTGGGCGGAGGCACCGGGGAGCTGTTTTTT,CASSVGGGTGELFF
TRBV7-8,TRBD2,.,TRBJ2-3,TGTGCCAGCAGCTCAGGGCGGCTAGCGGGATATGGGTTGGCAGATACGCAGTATTTT,CASSSGRLAGYGLADTQYF
TRBV5-1,.,.,TRBJ1-1,TGCGCCAGCCGGCGGGAGGGGACCACTGAAGCTTTCTTT,CASRREGTTEAFF
TRBV5-3,TRBD1,.,TRBJ1-2,TGTGCCAGAAGCTTGCCCCAGACAGGGCCGAGGGACTATGGCTACACCTTC,CARSLPQTGPRDYGYTF
TRBV7-8,.,.,TRBJ1-1,TGTGCCAGCGCAGCTTTCGGTAGTAACACTGAAGCTTTCTTT,CASAAFGSNTEAFF
TRBV7-8,.,.,TRBJ1-1,TGTGCCAGCAGCTTAGCAGAGAGGTACATGAACACTGAAGCTTTCTTT,CASSLAERYMNTEAFF
TRBV19,TRBD2,.,TRBJ2-3,TGTGCCAGTAGCCTAGCGGGAAAAGGCACAGATACGCAGTATTTT,CASSLAGKGTDTQYF
TRBV11-3,TRBD2,once,TRBJ2-1,TGTGCCAGCAGCCCCGTCGTGGGAGGGCTTGAGCAGTTCTTC,CASSPVVGGLEQFF
TRBV2,.,.,TRBJ2-3,TGTGCCAGCGGGGAGGACGATACGCAGTATTTT,CASGEDDTQYF
TRBV5-4,.,.,TRBJ2-1,TGTGCCAGCAGCTTGGCCTTCGGAGAGAACTACAATGAGCAGTTCTTC,CASSLAFGENYNEQFF
TRBV6-1,.,few,TRBJ2-1,TGTGCCAGCAGTGAGGGCCTTGAGTCCTACAATGAGCAGTTCTTC,CASSEGLESYNEQFF
TRBV5-1,TRBD2,.,TRBJ2-5,TGCGCCAGCAGCTTAAATGACGGGAGGGCCACAGAGACCCAGTACTTC,CASSLNDGRATETQYF
TRBV7-8,TRBD1,once,TRBJ2-2,TGTGCCAGCAGAGGACAGGGGGGCCATATCATGAGCACCGGGGAGCTGTTTTTT,CASRGQGGHIMSTGELFF
TRBV7-9,.,.,TRBJ2-2,TGTGCCAGCAGCTTTCCTAACGACCCGAACACCGGGGAGCTGTTTTTT,CASSFPNDPNTGELFF
TRBV4-3,TRBD2,.,TRBJ2-3,TGCGCCAGCAGCCAAGGGGGGACTAGCGGCACAGATACGCAGTATTTT,CASSQGGTSGTDTQYF
TRBV4-1,TRBD2,.,TRBJ2-1,TGCGCCAGCAGTGTCCTCGGCGGGAGCTCCTACAATGAGCAGTTCTTC,CASSVLGGSSYNEQFF
TRBV5-5,TRBD2,.,TRBJ2-7,TGTGCCAGCAGCCCGACTAGCGGAAGCTCCTACGAGCAGTACTTC,CASSPTSGSSYEQYF
TRBV9,.,.,TRBJ2-2,TGTGCCAGCAGTGCAAGGAGGAACACCGGGGAGCTGTTTTTT,CASSARRNTGELFF
TRBV2,.,once,TRBJ1-1,TGTGCCAGCAGTGTTGCAGAAAACACTGAAGCTTTCTTT,CASSVAENTEAFF
TRBV27,TRBD2,.,TRBJ2-1,TGTGCCAGCAGTTTCAGCGGGAAGAATGAGCAGTTCTTC,CASSFSGKNEQFF
TRBV5-4,.,.,TRBJ2-2,TGTGCCAGCAGCCCCACCCGGGGACTCAGGGGGGCCGGGGAGCTGTTTTTT,CASSPTRGLRGAGELFF
TRBV11-2,TRBD1,.,TRBJ1-1,TGTGCCAGCACCGCAGGACAGGGACACGCTGAAGCTTTCTTT,CASTAGQGHAEAFF
TRBV14,.,.,TRBJ2-2,TGTGCCAGCAGCCAAGGATATAAGAACACCGGGGAGCTGTTTTTT,CASSQGYKNTGELFF
TRBV6-6,.,.,TRBJ1-3,TGTGCCAGCAGTCTGGAACGACGTGGAAACACCATATATTTT,CASSLERRGNTIYF